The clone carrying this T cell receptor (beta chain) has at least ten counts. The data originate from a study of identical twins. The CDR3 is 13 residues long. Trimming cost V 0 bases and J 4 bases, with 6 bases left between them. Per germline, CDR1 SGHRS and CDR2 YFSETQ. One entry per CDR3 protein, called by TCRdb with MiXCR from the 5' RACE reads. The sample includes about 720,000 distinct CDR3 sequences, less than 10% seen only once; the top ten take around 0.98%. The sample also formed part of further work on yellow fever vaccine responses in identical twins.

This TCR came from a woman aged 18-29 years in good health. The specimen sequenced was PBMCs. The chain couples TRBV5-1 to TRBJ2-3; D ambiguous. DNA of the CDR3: TGCGCCAGCAGCTTGGAGGTCGCAGATACGCAGTATTTT. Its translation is CASSLEVADTQYF.